This is a list of T cell receptor beta chains from one sample in a study of blood T cell repertoires in COVID-19. The data were produced by immunoSEQ multiplex PCR, yet TCRdb's version contains in-frame clones alone and is incomplete. The sample yields approximately 240,000 clones, approximately 86% seen once. The sequenced sample consisted of peripheral blood. The source of these receptors is a woman of 80 years or more with active or convalescent COVID-19. Each CDR3 is given with its conserved first and last residue. The D gene is left open where the match is weak. A clone size is listed for some rows: how often the clone was seen (once, few, many), or a class if it is expanded.

CDR3 protein | CDR3 DNA | clone size | J gene | V gene | D gene
CASSRTGTYQETQYF | TGCGCCAGTTCCCGGACAGGGACTTACCAAGAGACCCAGTACTTC | . | TRBJ2-5 | TRBV4-1 | TRBD1
CASRPDRGQTFF | TGTGCCAGCAGACCAGACAGGGGGCAAACTTTCTTT | . | TRBJ1-1 | TRBV6-5 | TRBD1
CASSAGGPGADTQYF | TGCGCCAGCAGCGCGGGGGGGCCGGGCGCAGATACGCAGTATTTT | . | TRBJ2-3 | TRBV5-1 | TRBD2
CASSERERATQYF | TGTGCCAGCAGTGAGAGGGAGCGGGCCACGCAGTATTTT | . | TRBJ2-3 | TRBV6-1 | .
CASSQGLAGINEQFF | TGTGCCAGCTCACAGGGACTAGCGGGGATTAATGAGCAGTTCTTC | . | TRBJ2-1 | TRBV18 | TRBD2
CAISEGRQLNTGELFF | TGTGCCATCAGTGAGGGAAGACAACTGAACACCGGGGAGCTGTTTTTT | . | TRBJ2-2 | TRBV10-3 | .
CSASRDHRELFF | TGCAGTGCTAGTCGGGATCACCGGGAGCTGTTTTTT | . | TRBJ2-2 | TRBV20-1 | .
CASSTPGNTEAFF | TGTGCCAGTAGCACCCCGGGAAACACTGAAGCTTTCTTT | . | TRBJ1-1 | TRBV19 | .
CASSATGWGTDTQYF | TGCGCCAGCAGCGCCACAGGGTGGGGCACAGATACGCAGTATTTT | once | TRBJ2-3 | TRBV5-1 | .
CASSRGQATAYEQYF | TGCGCCAGCAGCCGGGGCCAGGCGACGGCCTACGAGCAGTACTTC | . | TRBJ2-7 | TRBV4-1 | .
CASRTGGGTDTQYF | TGTGCCAGCAGGACAGGGGGCGGGACAGATACGCAGTATTTT | . | TRBJ2-3 | TRBV2 | TRBD1
CASSRDRGRAFF | TGTGCCAGCAGCCGGGACAGGGGTCGAGCTTTCTTT | . | TRBJ1-1 | TRBV6-5 | TRBD1
CSVRVSPNEKLFF | TGCAGCGTCCGCGTAAGCCCTAACGAAAAACTGTTTTTT | . | TRBJ1-4 | TRBV29-1 | .
CAWSISTYEKLFF | TGTGCCTGGAGTATATCCACATATGAAAAACTGTTTTTT | . | TRBJ1-4 | TRBV30 | .
CASRSGLEAFF | TGTGCCAGCAGGTCGGGATTGGAGGCTTTCTTT | . | TRBJ1-1 | TRBV12-3/TRBV12-4 | .
CASSQGAGGVSGANVLTF | TGTGCCAGCTCACAGGGGGCAGGGGGAGTCTCTGGGGCCAACGTCCTGACTTTC | . | TRBJ2-6 | TRBV18 | TRBD1
CASVREGYGYTF | TGTGCCAGCGTCAGGGAGGGCTATGGCTACACCTTC | . | TRBJ1-2 | TRBV2 | .
CASSPSGGSGANVLTF | TGTGCCAGCAGTCCTTCCGGGGGCTCTGGGGCCAACGTCCTGACTTTC | . | TRBJ2-6 | TRBV28 | .
CAISGGQTSSGNTIYF | TGTGCCATCAGTGGCGGACAGACGAGCTCTGGAAACACCATATATTTT | . | TRBJ1-3 | TRBV10-3 | .
CASSPLGGSFYEQYF | TGTGCCAGTAGTCCCCTAGGGGGAAGTTTCTACGAGCAGTACTTC | few | TRBJ2-7 | TRBV19 | .
CASRRGTGVGELFF | TGTGCCAGCAGACGTGGGACAGGGGTCGGGGAGCTGTTTTTT | . | TRBJ2-2 | TRBV27 | TRBD1
CASSLETGSNSPLHF | TGTGCCAGCAGCTTAGAGACAGGCTCTAATTCACCCCTCCACTTT | . | TRBJ1-6 | TRBV11-2 | .
CSVVDGDTEAFF | TGCAGCGTTGTTGACGGGGACACTGAAGCTTTCTTT | . | TRBJ1-1 | TRBV29-1 | .
CASSYSWQGANTEAFF | TGTGCCAGCAGTTACTCTTGGCAGGGGGCAAACACTGAAGCTTTCTTT | . | TRBJ1-1 | TRBV6-6 | TRBD1
CASSRRENTQYF | TGTGCCAGCAGCAGACGGGAGAACACGCAGTATTTT | . | TRBJ2-3 | TRBV28 | .
CASSSRRYEQYF | TGTGCCAGCAGTTCCCGCCGGTACGAGCAGTACTTC | once | TRBJ2-7 | TRBV27 | .
CASSFGRGNQFVQFF | TGTGCCAGCAGTTTTGGCAGGGGAAATCAATTTGTGCAGTTCTTC | . | TRBJ2-1 | TRBV27 | .
CASSLGEMNTEAFF | TGCGCCAGCAGCTTGGGCGAGATGAACACTGAAGCTTTCTTT | . | TRBJ1-1 | TRBV5-1 | .
CASSLEPRGDTEAFF | TGCGCCAGCAGCTTGGAGCCCAGGGGGGACACTGAAGCTTTCTTT | . | TRBJ1-1 | TRBV5-1 | TRBD1
CAITRTSGDEQFF | TGTGCCATCACTCGGACTAGCGGGGATGAGCAGTTCTTC | . | TRBJ2-1 | TRBV10-3 | TRBD2
CASSTDSGYNEQFF | TGTGCCAGCTCGACGGACTCCGGGTACAATGAGCAGTTCTTC | once | TRBJ2-1 | TRBV18 | .
CASSLEASFTDTQYF | TGCGCCAGCAGCTTGGAGGCTAGCTTCACAGATACGCAGTATTTT | once | TRBJ2-3 | TRBV5-1 | .
CASSRGQGGISYEQYF | TGTGCCAGTAGTCGAGGACAGGGGGGTATCTCCTACGAGCAGTACTTC | . | TRBJ2-7 | TRBV19 | TRBD1
CASRGLALAKNIQYF | TGTGCCAGCAGGGGCCTGGCCTTAGCCAAAAACATTCAGTACTTC | . | TRBJ2-4 | TRBV2 | .
CASSWTGSGNTIYF | TGTGCCAGCAGCTGGACAGGGAGCGGAAACACCATATATTTT | . | TRBJ1-3 | TRBV6-5 | TRBD1
CASSQQGQGALYGYTF | TGTGCCAGCAGCCAACAAGGACAGGGGGCACTCTATGGCTACACCTTC | . | TRBJ1-2 | TRBV4-2 | TRBD1
CASSQDQSWREKLFF | TGTGCCAGCAGCCAAGATCAGTCCTGGAGGGAAAAACTGTTTTTT | few | TRBJ1-4 | TRBV3-1/TRBV3-2 | .